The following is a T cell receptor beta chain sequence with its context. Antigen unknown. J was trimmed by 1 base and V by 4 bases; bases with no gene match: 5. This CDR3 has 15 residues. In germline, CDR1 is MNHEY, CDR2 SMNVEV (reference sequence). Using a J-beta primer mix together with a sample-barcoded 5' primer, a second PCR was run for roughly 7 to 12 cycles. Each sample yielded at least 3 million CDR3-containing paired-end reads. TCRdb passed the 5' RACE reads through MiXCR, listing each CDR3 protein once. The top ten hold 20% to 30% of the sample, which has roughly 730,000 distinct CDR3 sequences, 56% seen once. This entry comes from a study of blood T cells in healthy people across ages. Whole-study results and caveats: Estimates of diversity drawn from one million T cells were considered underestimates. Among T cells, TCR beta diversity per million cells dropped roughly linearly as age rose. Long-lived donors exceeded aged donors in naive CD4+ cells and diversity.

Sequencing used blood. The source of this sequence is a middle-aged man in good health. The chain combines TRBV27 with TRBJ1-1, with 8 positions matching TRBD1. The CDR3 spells CASSSPGQGNTEAFF. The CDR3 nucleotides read TGTGCCAGCAGTTCTCCCGGACAGGGGAACACTGAAGCTTTCTTT.